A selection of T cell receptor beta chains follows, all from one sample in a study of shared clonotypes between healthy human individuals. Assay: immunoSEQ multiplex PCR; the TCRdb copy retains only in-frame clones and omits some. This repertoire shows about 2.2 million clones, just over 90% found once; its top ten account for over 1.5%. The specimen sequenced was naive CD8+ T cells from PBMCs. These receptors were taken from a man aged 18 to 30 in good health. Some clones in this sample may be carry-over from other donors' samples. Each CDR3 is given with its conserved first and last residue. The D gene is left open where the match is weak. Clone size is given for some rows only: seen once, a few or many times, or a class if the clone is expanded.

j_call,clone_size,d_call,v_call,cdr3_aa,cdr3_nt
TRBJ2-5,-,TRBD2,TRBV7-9,CASRGGLADEETYF,TGTGCCAGCAGGGGGGGACTAGCGGATGAAGAGACGTACTTC
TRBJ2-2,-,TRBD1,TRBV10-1,CASSRDRVPNTGELFF,TGCGCCAGCAGTCGGGACAGGGTCCCGAACACCGGGGAGCTGTTTTTT
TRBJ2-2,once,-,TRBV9,CASSVESLRRELFF,TGTGCCAGCAGCGTAGAGTCGCTGCGGCGGGAGCTGTTTTTT
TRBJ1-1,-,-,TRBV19,CATYRALEAFF,TGTGCCACCTACAGGGCCCTCGAAGCTTTCTTT
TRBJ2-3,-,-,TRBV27,CASSLLTSTDTQYF,TGTGCCAGCAGTTTATTAACTAGCACAGATACGCAGTATTTT
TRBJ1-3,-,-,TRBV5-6,CASSLRRGAGNTIYF,TGTGCCAGCAGCTTGAGGAGGGGAGCTGGAAACACCATATATTTT
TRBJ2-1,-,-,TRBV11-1,CASSTLANEQFF,TGTGCCAGCAGCACCCTAGCCAATGAGCAGTTCTTC
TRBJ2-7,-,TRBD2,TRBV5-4,CASSLSTSGLYEQYF,TGTGCCAGCAGCTTGAGCACTAGCGGGCTCTACGAGCAGTACTTC
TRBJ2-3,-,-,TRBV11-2,CASSNPGVADSDTQYF,TGTGCCAGCAGCAACCCTGGGGTAGCGGATTCAGATACGCAGTATTTT
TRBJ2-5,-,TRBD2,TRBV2,CASRVAGGRQETQYF,TGTGCCAGCAGAGTAGCGGGAGGGCGTCAGGAGACCCAGTACTTC
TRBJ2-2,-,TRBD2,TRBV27,CASSLIAGPNTGELFF,TGTGCCAGCAGTTTAATAGCGGGGCCGAACACCGGGGAGCTGTTTTTT
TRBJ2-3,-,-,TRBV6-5,CASSYSPGASTDTQYF,TGTGCCAGCAGTTACTCGCCAGGGGCTAGCACAGATACGCAGTATTTT
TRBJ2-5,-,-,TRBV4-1,CASSLRLIETQYF,TGCGCCAGCAGCCTTCGACTAATAGAGACCCAGTACTTC
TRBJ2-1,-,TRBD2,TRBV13,CASSLWGLAGDGEQFF,TGTGCCAGCAGCTTATGGGGACTAGCGGGAGACGGCGAGCAGTTCTTC
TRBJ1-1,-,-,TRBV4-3,CASSHIEGRTEAFF,TGCGCCAGCAGCCATATTGAGGGGAGGACTGAAGCTTTCTTT
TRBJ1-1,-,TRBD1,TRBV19,CATQDRGNTEAFF,TGTGCCACGCAGGACAGGGGGAACACTGAAGCTTTCTTT
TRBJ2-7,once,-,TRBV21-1,CASRTGHYEQYF,TGTGCCAGCAGGACAGGCCACTACGAGCAGTACTTC
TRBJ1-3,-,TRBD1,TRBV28,CASSPSQGARPGNTIYF,TGTGCCAGCAGTCCCTCTCAGGGGGCTCGTCCTGGAAACACCATATATTTT
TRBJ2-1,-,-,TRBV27,CASSRLDFPGTYNEQFF,TGTGCCAGCAGCCGATTGGACTTCCCGGGAACCTACAATGAGCAGTTCTTC
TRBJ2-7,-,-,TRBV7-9,CASSPDRLHSYEQYF,TGTGCCAGCAGCCCGGACAGATTACACTCCTACGAGCAGTACTTC
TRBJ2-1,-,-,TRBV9,CASSVDSGDYNEQFF,TGTGCCAGCAGCGTAGACAGCGGAGACTACAATGAGCAGTTCTTC
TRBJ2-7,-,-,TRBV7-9,CASSLESSYEQYF,TGTGCCAGCAGCTTAGAGAGCAGCTACGAGCAGTACTTC
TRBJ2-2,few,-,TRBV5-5,CASSLGLSGELFF,TGTGCCAGCAGCTTGGGCCTCAGTGGGGAGCTGTTTTTT